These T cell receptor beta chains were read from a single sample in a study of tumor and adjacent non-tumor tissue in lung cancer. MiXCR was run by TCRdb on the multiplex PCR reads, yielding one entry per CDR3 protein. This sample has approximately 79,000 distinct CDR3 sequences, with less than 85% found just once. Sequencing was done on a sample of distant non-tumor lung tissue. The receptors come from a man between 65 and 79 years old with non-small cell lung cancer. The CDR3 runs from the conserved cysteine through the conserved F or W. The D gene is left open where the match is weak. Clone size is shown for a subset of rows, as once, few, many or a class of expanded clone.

CDR3 protein: CASRRRGAFTEAFF; CDR3 DNA: TGTGCCAGCAGGCGGAGAGGGGCGTTCACTGAAGCTTTCTTT; clone size: -; J gene: TRBJ1-1; D gene: -; V gene: TRBV11-3
CDR3 protein: CASRGVKKIQYF; CDR3 DNA: TGTGCTAGCAGGGGAGTCAAAAAGATTCAGTACTTC; clone size: -; J gene: TRBJ2-4; D gene: -; V gene: TRBV6-1
CDR3 protein: CVSSVVRYEQYF; CDR3 DNA: TGTGTTAGCAGCGTAGTTCGGTACGAGCAGTACTTC; clone size: once; J gene: TRBJ2-7; D gene: -; V gene: TRBV11-3
CDR3 protein: CGVGQGVYEQYF; CDR3 DNA: TGCGGCGTCGGGCAGGGGGTCTACGAGCAGTACTTC; clone size: -; J gene: TRBJ2-7; D gene: TRBD1; V gene: TRBV29-1
CDR3 protein: CASRDQGYNSPLHF; CDR3 DNA: TGTGCCAGCAGAGACCAGGGATATAATTCACCCCTCCACTTT; clone size: -; J gene: TRBJ1-6; D gene: -; V gene: TRBV6-4
CDR3 protein: CASSFVVRDRTYEHYF; CDR3 DNA: TGTGCCAGCAGCTTCGTTGTCCGGGACAGGACCTACGAGCACTATTTC; clone size: few; J gene: TRBJ2-7; D gene: TRBD1; V gene: TRBV5-6
CDR3 protein: CASNPPNVGDTEAFF; CDR3 DNA: TGTGCTAGCAACCCCCCCAACGTTGGGGACACTGAAGCTTTCTTT; clone size: -; J gene: TRBJ1-1; D gene: -; V gene: TRBV11-2
CDR3 protein: CASSHRTRRTLTGELFF; CDR3 DNA: TGTGCCAGCAGCCATCGTACTCGAAGGACTCTGACCGGGGAGCTGTTTTTT; clone size: many; J gene: TRBJ2-2; D gene: -; V gene: TRBV14
CDR3 protein: CASLSSWGDTQYF; CDR3 DNA: TGTGCCAGCTTATCTAGCTGGGGAGATACGCAGTATTTT; clone size: -; J gene: TRBJ2-3; D gene: -; V gene: TRBV7-9
CDR3 protein: CASGHRVGGQETQYF; CDR3 DNA: TGTGCCAGCGGTCACAGGGTTGGGGGCCAAGAGACACAGTACTTC; clone size: -; J gene: TRBJ2-5; D gene: -; V gene: TRBV6-5
CDR3 protein: CASKGLLNTEVFF; CDR3 DNA: TGTGCCAGCAAAGGACTCTTGAATACTGAAGTTTTCTTT; clone size: -; J gene: TRBJ1-1; D gene: -; V gene: TRBV6-5
CDR3 protein: CASSYSSSYNDKFF; CDR3 DNA: TGTGCTAGCAGTTACTCTAGCTCCTACAATGATAAGTTCTTC; clone size: -; J gene: TRBJ2-1; D gene: -; V gene: TRBV6-2/TRBV6-3
CDR3 protein: CASNLTSGKAYEHYF; CDR3 DNA: TGTGCCAGCAACTTAACAAGCGGGAAAGCCTACGAGCACTACTTC; clone size: -; J gene: TRBJ2-7; D gene: TRBD2; V gene: TRBV11-1
CDR3 protein: CATLRGSGTYDEYF; CDR3 DNA: TGTGCCACCCTAAGGGGAAGCGGGACCTACGATGAGTACTTC; clone size: -; J gene: TRBJ2-7; D gene: TRBD2; V gene: TRBV10-3
CDR3 protein: CASSQTGGSSYDKYF; CDR3 DNA: TGTGCCAGCAGCCAGACAGGGGGTAGCTCCTACGATAAGTACTTC; clone size: -; J gene: TRBJ2-7; D gene: TRBD1; V gene: TRBV6-2/TRBV6-3
CDR3 protein: CSALGTIFTGEVFF; CDR3 DNA: TGCAGCGCATTAGGGACTATCTTCACCGGGGAGGTGTTTTTT; clone size: -; J gene: TRBJ2-2; D gene: TRBD2; V gene: TRBV29-1
CDR3 protein: CASKIFPLNTGELFF; CDR3 DNA: TGTGCCAGCAAGATCTTTCCTCTGAACACCGGGGAGCTGTTTTTT; clone size: many; J gene: TRBJ2-2; D gene: -; V gene: TRBV12-3/TRBV12-4
CDR3 protein: CAISGSGVYSYTF; CDR3 DNA: TGTGCCATCAGCGGATCCGGGGTCTATAGCTACACCTTC; clone size: -; J gene: TRBJ1-2; D gene: -; V gene: TRBV11-2
CDR3 protein: CASTSPGPSSHEQIF; CDR3 DNA: TGCGCCAGCACGTCCCCGGGACCCTCTTCCCATGAGCAGATCTTC; clone size: -; J gene: TRBJ2-1; D gene: -; V gene: TRBV10-2
CDR3 protein: CTSSQKGQGIPRELFF; CDR3 DNA: TGCACCAGCAGCCAAAAAGGACAGGGGATCCCCAGGGAGCTGTTTTTT; clone size: -; J gene: TRBJ2-2; D gene: TRBD1; V gene: TRBV4-1
CDR3 protein: CASSLFRYGNSPLHF; CDR3 DNA: TGTGCCAGCAGCTTATTTAGATACGGGAATTCACCCCTCCACTTT; clone size: -; J gene: TRBJ1-6; D gene: -; V gene: TRBV7-8
CDR3 protein: CASSDRQGAYNEQFF; CDR3 DNA: TGTGCCAGCAGTGATCGGCAGGGGGCCTACAATGAGCAGTTCTTC; clone size: many; J gene: TRBJ2-1; D gene: TRBD1; V gene: TRBV25-1
CDR3 protein: CASSDSGISTGELFF; CDR3 DNA: TGTGCCAGCAGTGACTCGGGGATTAGTACCGGGGAGCTGTTTTTT; clone size: -; J gene: TRBJ2-2; D gene: -; V gene: TRBV6-4
CDR3 protein: CASIHSTKGFHEQYF; CDR3 DNA: TGTGCCAGCATCCACAGCACCAAGGGGTTCCACGAGCAGTACTTC; clone size: -; J gene: TRBJ2-7; D gene: -; V gene: TRBV4-3
CDR3 protein: CVISESTPGRQETRYF; CDR3 DNA: TGTGTCATCAGTGAGTCGACTCCTGGCAGACAAGAGACCCGGTACTTC; clone size: -; J gene: TRBJ2-5; D gene: -; V gene: TRBV10-3
CDR3 protein: CASRPRRTSGSGNEQFF; CDR3 DNA: TGTGCCAGCAGGCCAAGGCGGACTAGCGGGAGTGGCAATGAGCAGTTCTTC; clone size: -; J gene: TRBJ2-1; D gene: TRBD2; V gene: TRBV28
CDR3 protein: CASIDTTGIGFLTF; CDR3 DNA: TGTGCCAGCATTGACACCACCGGGATAGGCTTTTTGACCTTC; clone size: -; J gene: TRBJ1-2; D gene: -; V gene: TRBV6-4
CDR3 protein: CASSNRTVNTGDLLF; CDR3 DNA: TGTGCCAGCAGTAACCGGACAGTGAACACAGGGGACCTGCTTTTT; clone size: -; J gene: TRBJ2-2; D gene: TRBD1; V gene: TRBV6-6
CDR3 protein: CSPQDSLGTEAIF; CDR3 DNA: TGCAGCCCACAGGACAGCCTGGGGACTGAAGCTATCTTT; clone size: -; J gene: TRBJ1-1; D gene: -; V gene: TRBV29-1
CDR3 protein: CVSSFHRLDQPQHF; CDR3 DNA: TGTGTCAGCAGTTTCCACAGGTTAGATCAACCCCAGCATTTT; clone size: -; J gene: TRBJ1-5; D gene: -; V gene: TRBV6-2/TRBV6-3
CDR3 protein: CASSQQWWQETQYF; CDR3 DNA: TGCGCCAGCAGCCAACAATGGTGGCAAGAGACCCAGTACTTC; clone size: -; J gene: TRBJ2-5; D gene: -; V gene: TRBV4-1
CDR3 protein: CASSFGPKYGYTF; CDR3 DNA: TGCGCCAGCAGTTTCGGGCCGAAGTATGGCTACACCTTC; clone size: -; J gene: TRBJ1-2; D gene: -; V gene: TRBV12-3/TRBV12-4
CDR3 protein: CASSEEGGYYNSSLHF; CDR3 DNA: TGTGCCAGCAGTGAGGAGGGCGGTTACTATAATTCATCCCTCCACTTT; clone size: -; J gene: TRBJ1-6; D gene: -; V gene: TRBV6-1
CDR3 protein: CASSLTWTLRETQYF; CDR3 DNA: TGTGCTAGCAGCTTAACTTGGACCCTGAGGGAGACCCAGTACTTC; clone size: -; J gene: TRBJ2-5; D gene: -; V gene: TRBV11-2
CDR3 protein: CASSTAQGAGGYTF; CDR3 DNA: TGTGCCAGCAGCACCGCCCAGGGGGCGGGTGGCTACACCTTC; clone size: few; J gene: TRBJ1-2; D gene: TRBD1; V gene: TRBV9
CDR3 protein: CVSGRAGAGQPQHF; CDR3 DNA: TGTGTCAGCGGCAGGGCGGGGGCGGGGCAACCCCAGCATTTT; clone size: -; J gene: TRBJ1-5; D gene: -; V gene: TRBV6-2/TRBV6-3
CDR3 protein: CVSSTINRPHGGYSF; CDR3 DNA: TGTGTCAGCAGTACAATAAATAGACCCCACGGAGGCTACTCCTTC; clone size: once; J gene: TRBJ1-2; D gene: -; V gene: TRBV28
CDR3 protein: CASSSMALNTGAFF; CDR3 DNA: TGTGCCAGCAGTTCGATGGCATTAAACACTGGAGCTTTCTTT; clone size: -; J gene: TRBJ1-1; D gene: -; V gene: TRBV6-6
CDR3 protein: CAGSLDGGWQPQHF; CDR3 DNA: TGTGCCGGCAGCCTAGACGGGGGGTGGCAGCCCCAGCATTTT; clone size: few; J gene: TRBJ1-5; D gene: -; V gene: TRBV11-2